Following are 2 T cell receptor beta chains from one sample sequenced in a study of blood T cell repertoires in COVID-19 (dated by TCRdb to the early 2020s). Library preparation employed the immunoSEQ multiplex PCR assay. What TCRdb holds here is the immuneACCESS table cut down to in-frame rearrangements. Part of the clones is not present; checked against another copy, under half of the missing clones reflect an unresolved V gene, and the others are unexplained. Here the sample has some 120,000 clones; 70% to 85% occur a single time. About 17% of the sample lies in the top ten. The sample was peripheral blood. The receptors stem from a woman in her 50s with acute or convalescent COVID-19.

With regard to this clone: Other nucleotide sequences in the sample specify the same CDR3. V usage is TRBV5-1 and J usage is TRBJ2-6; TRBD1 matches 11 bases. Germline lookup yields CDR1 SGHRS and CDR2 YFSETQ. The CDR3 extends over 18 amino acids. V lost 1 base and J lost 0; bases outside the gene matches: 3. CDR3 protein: CASSLSGTGGSGANVLTF. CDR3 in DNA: TGCGCCAGCAGCTTGTCTGGGACAGGGGGCTCTGGGGCCAACGTCCTGACTTTC.

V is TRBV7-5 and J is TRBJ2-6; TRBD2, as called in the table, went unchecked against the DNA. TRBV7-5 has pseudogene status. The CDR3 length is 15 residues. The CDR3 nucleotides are TGTGCCAGAACTACGGCGGGCTCTGGGGCCAACGTCCTGACTTTC. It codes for CARTTAGSGANVLTF.